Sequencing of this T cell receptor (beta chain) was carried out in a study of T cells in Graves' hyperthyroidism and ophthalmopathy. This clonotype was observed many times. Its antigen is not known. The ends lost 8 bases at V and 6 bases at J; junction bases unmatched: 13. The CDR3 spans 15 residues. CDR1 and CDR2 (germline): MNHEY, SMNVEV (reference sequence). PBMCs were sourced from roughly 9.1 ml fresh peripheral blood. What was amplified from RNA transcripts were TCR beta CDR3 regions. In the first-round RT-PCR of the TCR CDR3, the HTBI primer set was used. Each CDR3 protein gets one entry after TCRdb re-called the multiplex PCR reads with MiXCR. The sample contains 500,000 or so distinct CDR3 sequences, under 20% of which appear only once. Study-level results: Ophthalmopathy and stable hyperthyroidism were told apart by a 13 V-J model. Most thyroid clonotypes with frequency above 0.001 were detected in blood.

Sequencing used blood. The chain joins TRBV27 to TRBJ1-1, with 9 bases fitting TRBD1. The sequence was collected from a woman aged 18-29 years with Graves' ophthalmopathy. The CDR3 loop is CASRKTGGLVPEAFF. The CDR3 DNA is TGTGCCAGCCGAAAAACAGGGGGCCTAGTTCCTGAAGCTTTCTTT.